This TCR beta chain originates from a study of CXCR3-negative and CXCR3-positive naive CD8 T cells. From germline, CDR1 is MDHEN and CDR2 SYDVKM. The CDR3 has 14 residues. UMI-tagged TRB cDNA libraries were built via 5' RACE. TCRdb re-analyzed the 5' RACE reads; it lists each CDR3 protein once, without DNA. This specimen shows around 50,000 distinct CDR3 sequences; the ten leading clones hold more than 1.3%. This receptor was identified in a human donor in good health. Some clones in this sample may be carry-over from other donors' samples. The genes are TRBV28 and TRBJ2-1. Source material: naive CXCR3- CD8+ T cells from blood. Subset specified: CD45RO-CCR7+CD27+CD95- naive CD8+ T cells lacking CXCR3 (TNR3-). The CDR3 region is CASSSMESYNEQFF.